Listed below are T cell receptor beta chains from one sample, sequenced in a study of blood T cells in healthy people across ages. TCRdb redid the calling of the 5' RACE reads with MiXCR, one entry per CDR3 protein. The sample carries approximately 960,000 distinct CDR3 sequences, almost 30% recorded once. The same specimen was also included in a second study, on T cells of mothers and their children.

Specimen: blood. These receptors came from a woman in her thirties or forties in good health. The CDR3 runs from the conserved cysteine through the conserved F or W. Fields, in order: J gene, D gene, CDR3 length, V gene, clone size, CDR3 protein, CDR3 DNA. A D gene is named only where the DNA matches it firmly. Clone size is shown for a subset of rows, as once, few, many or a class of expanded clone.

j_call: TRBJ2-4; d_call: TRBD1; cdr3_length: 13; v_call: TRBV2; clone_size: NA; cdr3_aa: CASSEGTGNIQYF; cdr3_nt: TGTGCCAGCAGTGAAGGGACAGGGAACATTCAGTACTTC
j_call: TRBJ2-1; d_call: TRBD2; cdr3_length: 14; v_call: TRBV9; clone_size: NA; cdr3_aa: CASSGSGSYNEQFF; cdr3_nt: TGTGCCAGCAGCGGTAGCGGGAGCTACAATGAGCAGTTCTTC
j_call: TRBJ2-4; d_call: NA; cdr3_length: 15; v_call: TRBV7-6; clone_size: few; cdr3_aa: CASSLTGGKYNEQYF; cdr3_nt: TGTGCCAGCAGCTTAACGGGGGGCAAATACAATGAGCAGTACTTC
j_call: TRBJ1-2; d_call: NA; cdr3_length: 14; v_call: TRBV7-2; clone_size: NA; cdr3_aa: CASSSSTGFDGYTF; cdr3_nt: TGTGCCAGCAGCTCCTCTACAGGGTTCGATGGCTACACCTTC
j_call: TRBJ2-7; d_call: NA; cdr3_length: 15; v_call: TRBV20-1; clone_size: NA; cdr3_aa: CSARDQAAFGYEQYF; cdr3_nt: TGCAGTGCTAGAGATCAGGCGGCCTTCGGGTACGAGCAGTACTTC
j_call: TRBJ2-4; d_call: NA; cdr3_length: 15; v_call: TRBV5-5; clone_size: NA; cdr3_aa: CASSPGSFDKNIQYF; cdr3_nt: TGTGCCAGCAGCCCCGGGTCTTTCGACAAAAACATTCAGTACTTC
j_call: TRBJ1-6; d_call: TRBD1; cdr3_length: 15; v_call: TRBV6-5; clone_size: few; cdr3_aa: CASSQQGAGESPLHF; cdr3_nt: TGTGCCAGCAGCCAACAGGGGGCCGGCGAGTCACCCCTCCACTTT
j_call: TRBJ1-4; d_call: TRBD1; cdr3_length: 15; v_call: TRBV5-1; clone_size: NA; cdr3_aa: CASSPLGDRTEKLFF; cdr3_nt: TGCGCCAGCAGCCCCCTGGGGGACAGAACTGAAAAACTGTTTTTT
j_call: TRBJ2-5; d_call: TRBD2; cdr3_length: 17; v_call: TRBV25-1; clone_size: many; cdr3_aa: CASSALAGETNQETQYF; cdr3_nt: TGTGCCAGCAGTGCGCTAGCGGGGGAGACCAACCAAGAGACCCAGTACTTC
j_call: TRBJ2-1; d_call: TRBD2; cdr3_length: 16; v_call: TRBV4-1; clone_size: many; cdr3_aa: CASSQEEGGGAREQFF; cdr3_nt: TGCGCCAGCAGCCAAGAAGAAGGCGGGGGGGCTAGGGAGCAGTTCTTC
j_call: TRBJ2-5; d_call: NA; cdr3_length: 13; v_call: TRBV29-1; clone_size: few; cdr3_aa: CSVVDTPKETQYF; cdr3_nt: TGCAGCGTTGTAGACACCCCAAAAGAGACCCAGTACTTC
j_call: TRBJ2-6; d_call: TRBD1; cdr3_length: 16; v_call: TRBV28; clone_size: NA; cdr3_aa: CVSSVTGGSGANVLTF; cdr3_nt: TGTGTCAGCAGTGTGACAGGGGGCTCTGGGGCCAACGTCCTGACTTTC
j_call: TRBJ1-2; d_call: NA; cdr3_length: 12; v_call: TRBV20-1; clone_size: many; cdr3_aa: CSAGGIAYGYTF; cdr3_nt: TGCAGTGCTGGGGGGATCGCCTATGGCTACACCTTC
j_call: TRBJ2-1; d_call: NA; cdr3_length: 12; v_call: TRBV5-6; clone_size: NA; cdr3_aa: CASSPAENEQFF; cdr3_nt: TGTGCCAGCAGCCCCGCGGAAAATGAGCAGTTCTTC
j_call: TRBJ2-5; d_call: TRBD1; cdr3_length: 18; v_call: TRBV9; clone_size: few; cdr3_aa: CASSVAGRTGRFQETQYF; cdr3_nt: TGTGCCAGCAGCGTAGCGGGGAGGACAGGGCGGTTTCAGGAGACCCAGTACTTC
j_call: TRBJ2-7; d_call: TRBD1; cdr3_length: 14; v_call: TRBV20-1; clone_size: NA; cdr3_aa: CSATGTGEWGEQYF; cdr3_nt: TGCAGTGCTACTGGGACAGGGGAATGGGGCGAGCAGTACTTC
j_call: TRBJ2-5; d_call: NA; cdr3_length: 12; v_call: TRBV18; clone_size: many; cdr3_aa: CASHGPRETQYF; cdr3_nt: TGTGCCAGCCACGGCCCTAGGGAGACCCAGTACTTC
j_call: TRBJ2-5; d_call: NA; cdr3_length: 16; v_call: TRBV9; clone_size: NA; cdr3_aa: CASSVVVGNTGETQYF; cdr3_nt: TGTGCCAGCAGTGTAGTGGTAGGGAACACAGGGGAGACCCAGTACTTC
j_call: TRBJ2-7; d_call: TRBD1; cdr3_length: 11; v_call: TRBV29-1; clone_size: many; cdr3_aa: CSGQGVNEQYF; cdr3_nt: TGCAGCGGACAGGGTGTAAACGAGCAGTACTTC
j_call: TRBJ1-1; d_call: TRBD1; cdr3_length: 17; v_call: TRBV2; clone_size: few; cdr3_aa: CASSVPDRGRGDTEAFF; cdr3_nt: TGTGCCAGCAGTGTACCCGACAGGGGGCGCGGGGACACTGAAGCTTTCTTT
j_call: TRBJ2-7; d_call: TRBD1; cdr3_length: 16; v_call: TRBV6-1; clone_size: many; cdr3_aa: CASSEEEGTGGYEQYF; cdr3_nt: TGTGCCAGCAGTGAAGAAGAAGGGACAGGGGGCTACGAGCAGTACTTC
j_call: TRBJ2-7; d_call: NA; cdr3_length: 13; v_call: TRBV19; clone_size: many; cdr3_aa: CASRSGVGYEQYF; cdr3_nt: TGTGCCAGTAGGTCGGGGGTTGGCTACGAGCAGTACTTC
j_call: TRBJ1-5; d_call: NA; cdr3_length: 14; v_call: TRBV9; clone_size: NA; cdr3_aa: CASSDGTNNQPQHF; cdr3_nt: TGTGCCAGCAGCGACGGGACGAACAATCAGCCCCAGCATTTT
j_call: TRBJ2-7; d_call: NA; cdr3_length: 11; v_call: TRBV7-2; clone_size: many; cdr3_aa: CASGLRGEQYF; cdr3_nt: TGTGCCAGCGGCCTCAGGGGTGAGCAGTACTTC
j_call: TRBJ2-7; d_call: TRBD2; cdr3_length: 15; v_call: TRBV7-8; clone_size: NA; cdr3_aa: CASSLPSGGGHEQYF; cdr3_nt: TGTGCCAGCAGCCTACCTAGCGGGGGCGGCCACGAGCAGTACTTC
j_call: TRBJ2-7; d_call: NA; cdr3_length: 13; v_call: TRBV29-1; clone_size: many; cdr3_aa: CSVEEFRAAEQYF; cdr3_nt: TGCAGCGTTGAAGAATTTAGGGCTGCCGAGCAGTACTTC
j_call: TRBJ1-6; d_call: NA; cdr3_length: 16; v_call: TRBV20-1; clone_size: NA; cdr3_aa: CSARDYKSSYNSPLHF; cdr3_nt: TGCAGTGCTAGAGATTATAAAAGCTCCTATAATTCACCCCTCCACTTT
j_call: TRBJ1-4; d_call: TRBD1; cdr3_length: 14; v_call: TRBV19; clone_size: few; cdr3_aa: CASRTRDSHEKLFF; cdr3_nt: TGTGCCAGCCGAACCCGGGACAGTCATGAAAAACTGTTTTTT
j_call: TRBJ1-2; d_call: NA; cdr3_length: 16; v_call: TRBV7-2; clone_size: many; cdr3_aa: CASSRTFLDRRDGYTF; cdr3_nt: TGTGCCAGCAGTCGAACCTTCCTAGACAGGAGGGATGGCTACACCTTC
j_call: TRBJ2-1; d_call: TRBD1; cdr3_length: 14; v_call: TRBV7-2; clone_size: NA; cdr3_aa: CASSLYGTVNEQFF; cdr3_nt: TGTGCCAGCAGCCTATACGGGACAGTTAATGAGCAGTTCTTC
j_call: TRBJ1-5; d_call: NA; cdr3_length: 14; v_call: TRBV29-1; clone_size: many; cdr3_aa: CSVVGTGNGQPQHF; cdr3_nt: TGCAGCGTTGTGGGGACGGGGAATGGTCAGCCCCAGCATTTT
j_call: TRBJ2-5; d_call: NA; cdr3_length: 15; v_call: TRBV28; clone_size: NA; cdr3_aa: CASSSQSTLRETQYF; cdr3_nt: TGTGCCAGCAGTTCCCAATCGACACTCCGGGAGACCCAGTACTTC
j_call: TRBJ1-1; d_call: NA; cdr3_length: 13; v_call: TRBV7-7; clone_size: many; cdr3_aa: CASSLDERAEAFF; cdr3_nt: TGTGCTAGCAGCTTAGACGAAAGAGCTGAAGCTTTCTTT
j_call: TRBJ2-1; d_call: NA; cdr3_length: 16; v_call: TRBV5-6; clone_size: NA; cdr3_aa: CASSSARQEIPNEQFF; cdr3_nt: TGTGCCAGCAGCTCGGCAAGACAGGAAATTCCCAATGAGCAGTTCTTC
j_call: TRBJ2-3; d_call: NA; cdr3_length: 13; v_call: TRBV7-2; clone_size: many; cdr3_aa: CASSLVSQDTQYF; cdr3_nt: TGTGCCAGCAGCTTAGTGTCGCAAGATACGCAGTATTTT
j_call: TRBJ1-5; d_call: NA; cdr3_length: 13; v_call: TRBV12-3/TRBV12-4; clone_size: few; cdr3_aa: CASSLPGEQPQHF; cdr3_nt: TGTGCCAGCAGTTTACCGGGGGAACAGCCCCAGCATTTT
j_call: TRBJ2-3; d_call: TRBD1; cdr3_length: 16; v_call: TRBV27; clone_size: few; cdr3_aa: CASSSQTGGAGDTQYF; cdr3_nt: TGTGCCAGCAGCTCCCAGACAGGGGGCGCGGGAGATACGCAGTATTTT
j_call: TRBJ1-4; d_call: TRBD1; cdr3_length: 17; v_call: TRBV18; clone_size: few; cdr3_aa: CASSPFLGGQEGEKLFF; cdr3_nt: TGTGCCAGCTCACCCTTCTTGGGAGGACAGGAAGGTGAAAAACTGTTTTTT
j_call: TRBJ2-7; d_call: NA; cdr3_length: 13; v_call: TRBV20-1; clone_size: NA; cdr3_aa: CSARVQGSSEQYF; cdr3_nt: TGCAGTGCTAGAGTACAGGGATCGTCCGAGCAGTACTTC
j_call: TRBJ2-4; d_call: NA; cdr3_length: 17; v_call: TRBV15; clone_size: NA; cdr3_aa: CAASRDRVVVAKNIQYF; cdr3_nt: TGTGCCGCCAGCAGAGATCGGGTGGTAGTAGCCAAGAACATTCAGTACTTC
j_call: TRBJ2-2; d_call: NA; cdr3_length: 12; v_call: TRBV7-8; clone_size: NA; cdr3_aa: CVSSLGTGELFF; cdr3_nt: TGTGTCAGCAGCTTAGGAACCGGGGAGCTGTTTTTT
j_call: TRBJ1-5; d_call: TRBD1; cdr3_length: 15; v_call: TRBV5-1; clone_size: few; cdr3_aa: CASSSTGVEGQPQHF; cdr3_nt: TGCGCCAGCAGCTCCACAGGGGTAGAGGGTCAGCCCCAGCATTTT
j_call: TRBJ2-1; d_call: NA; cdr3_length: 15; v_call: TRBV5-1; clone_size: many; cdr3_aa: CASSFSDPTSNEQFF; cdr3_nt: TGCGCCAGCAGCTTCTCGGATCCAACCTCCAATGAGCAGTTCTTC
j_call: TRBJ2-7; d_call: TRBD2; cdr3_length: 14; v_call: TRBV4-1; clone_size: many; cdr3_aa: CASSHTSDGGEQYF; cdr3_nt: TGCGCCAGCAGCCATACTAGCGACGGGGGGGAGCAGTACTTC
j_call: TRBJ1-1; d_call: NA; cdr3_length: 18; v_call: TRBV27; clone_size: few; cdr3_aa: CASSFSPGRVALNTEAFF; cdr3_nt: TGTGCCAGCAGTTTCTCGCCGGGGAGGGTCGCTTTGAACACTGAAGCTTTCTTT
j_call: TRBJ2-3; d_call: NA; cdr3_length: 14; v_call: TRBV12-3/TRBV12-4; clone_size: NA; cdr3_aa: CASSFYRLTDTQYF; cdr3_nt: TGTGCCAGCAGTTTTTACAGGCTCACAGATACGCAGTATTTT
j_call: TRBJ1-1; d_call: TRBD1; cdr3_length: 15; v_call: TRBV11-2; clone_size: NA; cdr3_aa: CASSSGQAILTEAFF; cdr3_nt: TGTGCCAGCAGCTCGGGACAGGCAATTCTCACTGAAGCTTTCTTT
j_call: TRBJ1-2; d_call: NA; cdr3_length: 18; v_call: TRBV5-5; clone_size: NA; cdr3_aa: CASSLYVVGAGRAYGYTF; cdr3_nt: TGTGCCAGCAGCTTGTATGTCGTTGGGGCAGGTAGAGCCTATGGCTACACCTTC
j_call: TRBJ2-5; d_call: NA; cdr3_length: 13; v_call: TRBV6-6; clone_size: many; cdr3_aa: CASKLPSQETQYF; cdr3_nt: TGTGCCAGCAAATTACCTTCCCAAGAGACCCAGTACTTC
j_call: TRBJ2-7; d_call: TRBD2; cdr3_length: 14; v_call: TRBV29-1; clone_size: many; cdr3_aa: CSVVSGGRRYEQYF; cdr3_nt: TGCAGCGTTGTCAGCGGGGGGCGAAGGTACGAGCAGTACTTC
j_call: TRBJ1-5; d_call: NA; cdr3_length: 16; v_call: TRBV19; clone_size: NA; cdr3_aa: CASSMGQGKGNQPQHF; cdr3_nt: TGTGCCAGTAGTATGGGTCAAGGGAAAGGCAATCAGCCCCAGCATTTT